The clone carrying this T cell receptor (beta chain) was picked up a small number of times. Its antigen is not identified. The data belong to a study of T cells after yellow fever vaccination. It was through 5'RACE template switching that TCR cDNA was made, with a universal primer site and UMIs added. TCRdb fed the 5' RACE reads into MiXCR, producing one record per CDR3 protein. The sample shows around 350,000 distinct CDR3 sequences, under 7.5% of them seen only once. V gave up 4 bases and J gave up 6 bases, with 13 bases separating them. The CDR3 length is 14 residues. The germline gives CDR1 SGHRS, CDR2 YFSETQ. Study-level findings and limits: Post-booster reappearance was seen for most primary-vaccination clones (just under 97% CD4, around 90% CD8).

This specimen consisted of PBMCs, obtained 5 days after the yellow fever booster vaccination. The source is a man younger than 40 who received the YFV17D yellow fever vaccine. This rearrangement joins TRBV5-1 to TRBJ2-2; tentatively, D is TRBD1 (6 bases). The CDR3: CASSEKQGPGELFF. CDR3 coding DNA: TGCGCCAGCAGCGAGAAACAGGGACCCGGGGAGCTGTTTTTT.